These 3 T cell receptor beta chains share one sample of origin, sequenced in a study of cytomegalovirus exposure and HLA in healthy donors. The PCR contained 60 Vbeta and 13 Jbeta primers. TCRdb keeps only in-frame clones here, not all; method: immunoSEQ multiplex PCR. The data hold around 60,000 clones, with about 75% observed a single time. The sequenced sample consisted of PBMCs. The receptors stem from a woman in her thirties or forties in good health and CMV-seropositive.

The CDR3 protein is CASRDRANSPLHF. CDR3 coding DNA: TGTGCCAGCAGAGACAGGGCCAATTCACCCCTCCACTTT. The gene calls are TRBV6-5 and TRBJ1-6; 7 nucleotides match TRBD1. The CDR3 is 13 amino acids. The germline V gene encodes CDR1 MNHEY and CDR2 SVGAGI. Trimming cost V 6 bases and J 7 bases; bases outside gene matches: 3.

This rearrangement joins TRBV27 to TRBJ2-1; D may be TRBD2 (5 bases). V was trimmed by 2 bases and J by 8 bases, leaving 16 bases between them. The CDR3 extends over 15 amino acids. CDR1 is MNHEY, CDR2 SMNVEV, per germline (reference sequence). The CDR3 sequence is CASSLEGRVGDEQFF. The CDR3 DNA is TGTGCCAGCAGTTTAGAGGGTCGGGTCGGGGATGAGCAGTTCTTC.

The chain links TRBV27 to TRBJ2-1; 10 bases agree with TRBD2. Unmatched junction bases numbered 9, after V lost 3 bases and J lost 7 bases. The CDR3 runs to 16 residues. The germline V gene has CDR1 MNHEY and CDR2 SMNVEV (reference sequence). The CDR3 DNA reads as TGTGCCAGCAGTTTTGAGTCAGCGGGGGGGAGGAATGAGCAGTTCTTC. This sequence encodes CASSFESAGGRNEQFF.